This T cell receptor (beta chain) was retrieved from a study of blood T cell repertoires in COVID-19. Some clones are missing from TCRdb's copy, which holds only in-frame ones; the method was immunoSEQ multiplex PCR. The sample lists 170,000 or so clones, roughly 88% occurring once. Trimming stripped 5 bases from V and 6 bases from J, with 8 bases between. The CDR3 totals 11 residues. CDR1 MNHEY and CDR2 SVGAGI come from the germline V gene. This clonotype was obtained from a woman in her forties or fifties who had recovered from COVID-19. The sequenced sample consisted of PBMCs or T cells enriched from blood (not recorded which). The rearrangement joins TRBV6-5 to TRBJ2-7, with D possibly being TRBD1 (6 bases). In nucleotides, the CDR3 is TGTGCCAGCAGTAACAGGGTCGAGCAGTACTTC. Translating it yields CASSNRVEQYF.